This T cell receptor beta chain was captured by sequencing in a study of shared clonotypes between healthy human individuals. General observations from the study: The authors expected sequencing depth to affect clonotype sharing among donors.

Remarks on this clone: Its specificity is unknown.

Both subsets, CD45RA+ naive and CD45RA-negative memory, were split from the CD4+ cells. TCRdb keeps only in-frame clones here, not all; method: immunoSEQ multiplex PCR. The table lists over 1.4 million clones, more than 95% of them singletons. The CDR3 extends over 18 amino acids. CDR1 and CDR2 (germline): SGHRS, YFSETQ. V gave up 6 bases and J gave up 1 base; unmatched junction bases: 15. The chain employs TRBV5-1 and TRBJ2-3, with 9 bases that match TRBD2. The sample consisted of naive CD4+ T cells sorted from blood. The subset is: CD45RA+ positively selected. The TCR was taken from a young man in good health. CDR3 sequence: CASTLAGGRAPRTDTQYF. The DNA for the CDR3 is TGCGCCAGCACTTTGGCGGGCGGGAGGGCCCCCCGCACAGATACGCAGTATTTT.